This TCR beta chain was sequenced during a study of Graves' ophthalmopathy and Graves' hyperthyroidism. Study-level points and caveats: With a specificity of just over 72% and a sensitivity of approximately 68%, the model predicted ophthalmopathy progression.

CDR1 SGHVS and CDR2 FQNEAQ come from the germline V gene. The V gene end was trimmed by 4 bases and the J gene end by 1 base; junction bases not matched to a gene: 13. CDR3 length: 18 amino acids. Worth noting for this clonotype: Its antigen remains unknown.

Researchers took RNA transcripts and amplified TCR beta CDR3 regions from them. RT-PCR was first run with HTBI primers, then multiplex PCR in a second round. Via MiXCR, TCRdb re-called the multiplex PCR reads, giving one row per CDR3 protein. The sample has 500,000 to 700,000 distinct CDR3 sequences, about a fifth seen once. The chain recombines TRBV7-8 with TRBJ1-1; the match to TRBD1 covers 9 bases. This clonotype originated in a woman aged 18-29 years with stable Graves' hyperthyroidism. Some clones in this sample may be carry-over from other donors' samples. The sequenced sample was peripheral blood. For the CDR3, the DNA is TGTGCCAGCAGCTCTAGGGTATGGGGACAGGGACGGAACACTGAAGCTTTCTTT. Its translation: CASSSRVWGQGRNTEAFF.